The source of this T cell receptor (beta chain) is a study of blood T cell repertoires in COVID-19. The table came from immunoSEQ multiplex PCR; TCRdb's copy has only in-frame clones and leaves some out. The sample lists a few hundred thousand clones; around 89% were seen once. With 0 bases removed from V and 3 bases from J, the gap between germline ends came to 6 bases. From germline, CDR1 is MNHEY and CDR2 SVGAGI. The CDR3 consists of 13 residues. For this clone: In the same sample, other DNA sequences code for this CDR3.

The source material was peripheral blood. The origin of this receptor is a man aged 55 to 69 who had recovered from COVID-19. V is TRBV6-5 and J is TRBJ2-7; D is uncertain. The CDR3 reads CASSYSRNYEQYF. Here the CDR3 DNA reads TGTGCCAGCAGTTACTCCAGGAACTACGAGCAGTACTTC.